Listed here is a single TCR beta chain. Its target is not known. The data stem from a study of identical twins. Study-level results: Cord blood beta clonotypes that were abundant carried fewer insertions, and memory repertoires showed no such trend. Beta out-of-frame sequences showed weaker excess sharing between twins.

Germline V CDR1 and CDR2: SGHTA, FQGNSA. The CDR3 spans 16 residues. J lost 0 bases, V lost 5 bases, and 7 bases had no gene match. MiXCR, applied by TCRdb to the 5' RACE reads, yields one record per CDR3 protein. The sample lists 700,000 or so distinct CDR3 sequences, over 8.5% occurring once. This sample also belongs to another study, concerning yellow fever vaccine responses in identical twins.

The rearrangement links TRBV7-2 to TRBJ2-3; 8 bases are shared with TRBD2. This TCR came from a woman between 18 and 30 years old in good health. Material: PBMCs. The CDR3 DNA is TGTGCCAGCAGCGTAGATAGCGGGACTAGCACAGATACGCAGTATTTT. It yields the protein CASSVDSGTSTDTQYF. The full variable domain, in which reference TRBV7-2 and TRBJ2-3 provide the parts outside the CDR3, is GAGVSQSPSNKVTEKGKDVELRCDPISGHTALYWYRQSLGQGLEFLIYFQGNSAPDKSGLPSDRFSAERTGGSVSTLTIQRTQQEDSAVYLCASSVDSGTSTDTQYFGPGTRLTVL.